The TCR beta chain described here comes from a study of identical twins. TCRdb re-called the 5' RACE reads with MiXCR, one entry per CDR3 protein. The table lists approximately 260,000 distinct CDR3 sequences, approximately 8.3% of them singletons. Looked up from germline, CDR1 is SQVTM and CDR2 is ANQGSEA. The CDR3 sequence is 14 residues long. Unmatched junction bases numbered 13, after V lost 8 bases and J lost 6 bases. This clonotype was counted at least ten times. The same sample was also used in a study of yellow fever vaccine responses in identical twins.

This receptor was taken from a woman between 18 and 30 years old in good health. The rearrangement links TRBV29-1 to TRBJ1-2, with 9 bases that match TRBD1. Sequencing was carried out using CD8+ T cells sorted from blood. The CDR3: CSFSPGTGLHGYTF. In DNA, the CDR3 is TGCAGCTTCTCTCCAGGGACAGGGCTCCATGGCTACACCTTC.